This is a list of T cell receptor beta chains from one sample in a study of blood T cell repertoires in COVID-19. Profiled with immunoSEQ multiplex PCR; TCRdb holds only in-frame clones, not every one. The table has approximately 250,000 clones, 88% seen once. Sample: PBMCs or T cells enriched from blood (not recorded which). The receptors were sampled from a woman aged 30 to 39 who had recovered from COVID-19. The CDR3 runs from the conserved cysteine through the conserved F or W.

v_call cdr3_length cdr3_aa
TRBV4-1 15 CASSGRLGSGEKLFF
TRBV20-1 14 CSARDGTSRYEQYF
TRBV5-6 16 CASSYPEGDPEREAFF
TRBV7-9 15 CASSSGGTGYYGYTF
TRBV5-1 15 CASSPGRGPDGELFF
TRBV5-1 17 CASSLVGGDFSGNTIYF
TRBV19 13 CASSMDSNYGYTF
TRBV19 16 CASSIAGGPSGNTIYF
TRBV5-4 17 CASSRRTGGFSGNTIYF
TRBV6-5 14 CASSYRKDLAPLHF
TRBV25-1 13 CASSESPPGELFF
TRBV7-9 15 CASSSRGLGDNEQFF
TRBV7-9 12 CASSSGADTQYF
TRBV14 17 CASSQRVLRSIQGAAFF
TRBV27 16 CASSHFGLAGGDEQFF
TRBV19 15 CASSQTRVSDYGYTF